The 14 T cell receptor beta chains in this list originate from one sample, sequenced in a study of blood T cell repertoires in COVID-19 (dated by TCRdb to about 2020). To prepare the library, the immunoSEQ multiplex PCR assay was applied. Here the immuneACCESS table is served through TCRdb, limited to in-frame sequences with V and J called. Missing clones are a known gap in these copies; in checked studies unresolved V genes cover under half, and the rest lacks a known reason. The sample contains 85,000 to 100,000 clones, 84% of them found a single time. Jointly, the top ten make up nearly 25% of the sample. The sample consisted of peripheral blood. The receptors here all came from a human donor in a cohort sampled during active COVID-19.

The chain carries TRBV19 and TRBJ2-1, with D possibly matching TRBD2 (5 bases). The CDR3 is 13 residues long. The germline CDR1 and CDR2 sequences are LNHDA and SQIVND (reference sequence). V lost 0 bases, J lost 10 bases, and 10 bases lay in between. CDR3 loop: CASSIDLSGEQFF. CDR3 DNA: TGTGCCAGTAGTATAGATCTTTCGGGGGAGCAGTTCTTC. The full variable domain, rest sourced from reference TRBV19 and TRBJ2-1, is DGGITQSPKYLFRKEGQNVTLSCEQNLNHDAMYWYRQDPGQGLRLIYYSQIVNDFQKGDIAEGYSVSREKKESFPLTVTSAQKNPTAFYLCASSIDLSGEQFFGPGTRLTVL.

The CDR3 here is CASSLVKEAEAFF. In DNA form, the CDR3 reads TGTGCCAGCAGCTTAGTAAAGGAGGCTGAAGCTTTCTTT. This chain connects TRBV7-2 to TRBJ1-1; D gene uncertain. Trimming pared 1 base from V and 6 bases from J, leaving 9 bases between. This CDR3 has 13 amino acids. Germline CDR1 and CDR2: SGHTA and FQGNSA.

This clone showed up just once. The chain uses TRBV6-1 and TRBJ2-7; TRBD1 is a possible D gene (6 bases). The germline V gene has CDR1 MNHNS and CDR2 SASEGT. CDR3 length equals 15 residues. V was trimmed by 3 bases and J by 7 bases, leaving 19 bases between them. As DNA, the CDR3 is TGTGCCAGCAGTGATTCTGGGGGCTCTACGTTGGAGCAGTACTTC. It is translated as CASSDSGGSTLEQYF.

J is TRBJ1-2 and V is TRBV24-1; TRBD1 matches at 10 bases. The germline V gene encodes CDR1 KGHDR and CDR2 SFDVKD. The CDR3 consists of 15 residues. Trimming took 5 bases from V and 3 from J; bases not matched to a gene: 5. CDR3 residues: CATSAETGGDYGYTF. The CDR3 DNA reads as TGTGCCACCAGTGCCGAGACAGGGGGCGACTATGGCTACACCTTC.

The chain uses TRBV28 and TRBJ1-1; D possibly corresponds to TRBD1 (6 bases). The CDR3 length is 14 residues. From germline, CDR1 is MDHEN and CDR2 SYDVKM. Trimming removed 8 bases from V and 5 bases from J, with 18 bases in between. This CDR3 is CASFVTGQGTEAFF. The CDR3, as DNA: TGTGCCAGCTTTGTAACAGGGCAGGGGACTGAAGCTTTCTTT. Variable domain in full (rest from reference TRBV28 and TRBJ1-1): DVKVTQSSRYLVKRTGEKVFLECVQDMDHENMFWYRQDPGLGLRLIYFSYDVKMKEKGDIPEGYSVSREKKERFSLILESASTNQTSMYLCASFVTGQGTEAFFGQGTRLTVV.

This clone appeared once. The V gene is TRBV6-5, the J gene TRBJ2-3; possible D gene TRBD2, 6 bases. The length of the CDR3 is 13 residues. Trimming took 6 bases from V and 11 from J, leaving 18 bases between them. Germline values: CDR1 MNHEY, CDR2 SVGAGI. Written as DNA, the CDR3 is TGTGCCAGCAGCGTGAATATAGGACTAAAGCAGTATTTT. Translated: CASSVNIGLKQYF.

This clone has just one count. This chain uses TRBV28 with TRBJ1-4; 9 positions match TRBD1. V dropped 6 bases and J dropped 8; count of bases not matched to a gene: 19. CDR3 length: 18 amino acids. Per the germline V gene, CDR1 is MDHEN and CDR2 is SYDVKM. This CDR3 reads CASSHSVGEGQGREKLFF. The CDR3 nucleotides are TGTGCCAGCAGCCACTCTGTCGGGGAAGGACAGGGGAGGGAAAAACTGTTTTTT.

J is TRBJ1-6 and V is TRBV10-1; 9 bases are a match to TRBD1. CDR1 WNHNN and CDR2 SYGVQD come from the germline V gene (reference sequence). The CDR3 covers 14 residues. V was pared by 7 bases and J by 8 bases, with 6 bases of the junction left unmatched. CDR3 nucleotide sequence: TGCGCCAGCATTAAAAGGGACAGGGATTCACCCCTCCACTTT. Its translation: CASIKRDRDSPLHF.

V is TRBV5-6 and J is TRBJ2-1; the match to TRBD2 covers 10 bases. Unmatched junction bases numbered 8, after V lost 4 bases and J lost 1 base. The CDR3 runs 17 residues. Germline V CDR1 and CDR2: SGHDT, YYEEEE. The CDR3 bases are TGTGCCAGCAGCCACTCGACTAGCGGGCTGTCCTACAATGAGCAGTTCTTC. Its protein is CASSHSTSGLSYNEQFF. Looking up the rest from reference TRBV5-6 and TRBJ2-1 gives the full variable domain: DAGVTQSPTHLIKTRGQQVTLRCSPKSGHDTVSWYQQALGQGPQFIFQYYEEEERQRGNFPDRFSGHQFPNYSSELNVNALLLGDSALYLCASSHSTSGLSYNEQFFGPGTRLTVL.

The rearrangement links TRBV2 to TRBJ2-7; the match to TRBD2 covers 14 bases. V gave up 9 bases and J gave up 0 bases; unmatched junction bases: 7. This CDR3 has 16 amino acids. Germline CDR1 SNHLY, CDR2 FYNNEI. The CDR3 bases are TGTGCCAGAGGGACTAGCGGGAGCCCTTACTCCTACGAGCAGTACTTC. This sequence encodes CARGTSGSPYSYEQYF.

The chain combines TRBV24-1 with TRBJ2-3, with a weak D call TRBD2 (6 bases). CDR1 and CDR2 from the germline V gene are KGHDR and SFDVKD. The CDR3 contains 15 residues. Trimming pared 9 bases from V and 4 bases from J, leaving 19 bases between. The CDR3 DNA follows: TGTGCCACCCGATCAAATCCCGGGAGCCCAGATACGCAGTATTTT. It codes for CATRSNPGSPDTQYF.

The chain joins TRBV13 to TRBJ2-1; 12 bases align to TRBD2. The CDR3 consists of 17 residues. CDR1 and CDR2 from the germline V gene are PRHDT and FYEKMQ (reference sequence). Losses at the gene ends were 1 base for V and 3 bases for J; bases not matched to a gene: 4. CDR3 DNA: TGTGCCAGCAGCTTAGTGGAGACTAGCGGGGGCTACAATGAGCAGTTCTTC. Protein product: CASSLVETSGGYNEQFF.

This chain links TRBV24-1 with TRBJ2-1, with TRBD1 identical over 8 bases. The CDR3 is 18 residues long. V was clipped by 4 bases and J by 4 bases; unmatched bases: 14. Germline V gives CDR1 KGHDR, CDR2 SFDVKD. The CDR3 coding sequence is TGTGCCACCAGTGAGGCACATCAGGGGGCGCGTTATTACAATGAGCAGTTCTTC. Residues: CATSEAHQGARYYNEQFF.

The chain links TRBV29-1 to TRBJ2-7; D is possibly TRBD2 (5 bases). Germline loops: CDR1 SQVTM, CDR2 ANQGSEA. This CDR3 comprises 16 residues. The V and J ends lost 1 base and 7 bases respectively, with 23 bases between them. The CDR3 is CSVEGRQETGLREQYF. The CDR3 DNA sequence: TGCAGCGTTGAAGGGAGGCAGGAAACCGGCCTACGGGAGCAGTACTTC.